The text below deals with one T cell receptor beta chain. What it binds is not known. The data are from a study of T cell repertoires in cytomegalovirus infection. The wider study: CMV epitopes that were recently identified and HLA-C-restricted were used alongside well-studied HLA-B-restricted ones. CMV infection plus the matching HLA type was flagged by public TCR beta signatures.

Overall study results and limits: Cumulative frequency of public TCR beta families picked out carriers of CMV plus the relevant HLA. What dominated the ex vivo response were HLA-C-restricted CMV-specific TCR beta clonotypes.

CDR1 and CDR2 from the germline V gene are MNHEY and SVGAGI. The CDR3 contains 16 residues. V was clipped by 5 bases and J by 4 bases; unmatched bases: 10. TCRdb re-called the reads through MiXCR, storing one row per CDR3 protein. Here the sample spans 200,000 to 250,000 distinct CDR3 sequences, 35% to 45% being singletons. The chain employs TRBV6-5 and TRBJ2-3, with TRBD2 matching over 9 bases. The TCR sequence derives from a human donor in good health (CMV status not recorded). Some clones in this sample may be carry-over from other donors' samples. The material sequenced was CD8+ T cells from cultured PBMCs, taken from culture after CMV antigen stimulation. The CDR3 DNA reads as TGTGCCAGCAGTCCCATAGCGGGAGTGGTTGCAGATACGCAGTATTTT. Residues: CASSPIAGVVADTQYF.